The present T cell receptor beta chain was sequenced within a study of cytotoxic CD8 clonotypes in ibrutinib-treated CLL. Study observations and caveats: Public clonotypes showed up rarely, and on treatment they shrank or held steady. Baseline levels were approached again at progression, after clonality had risen at ibrutinib response. Patients with sustained remission and those progressing were sampled at differing times.

On this clone itself: The antigen remains unidentified.

Looked up from germline, CDR1 is SGHNT and CDR2 is YENEEA. Trimming removed 3 bases from V and 1 base from J, with 6 bases in between. The length of the CDR3 is 14 residues. This table comes from immunoSEQ multiplex PCR, and its TCRdb copy is limited to in-frame clones, with some not included. The repertoire holds a few hundred thousand clones, with roughly 71% as singletons. The clonotype originates from a human donor with chronic lymphocytic leukemia. The sample was PBMCs, taken after 36 months of ibrutinib treatment. The chain recombines TRBV11-3 with TRBJ2-2; no clear D. The CDR3 sequence is CASSFSENTGELFF. The DNA for the CDR3 is TGTGCCAGCAGCTTTTCAGAGAACACCGGGGAGCTGTTTTTT. Variable domain in full (rest from reference TRBV11-3 and TRBJ2-2): EAGVVQSPRYKIIEKKQPVAFWCNPISGHNTLYWYLQNLGQGPELLIRYENEEAVDDSQLPKDRFSAERLKGVDSTLKIQPAELGDSAVYLCASSFSENTGELFFGEGSRLTVL.